This T cell receptor beta chain was documented in a study of tumor-infiltrating lymphocytes in primary liver carcinoma (dated by TCRdb to 2017 to 2019). In the study overall: Between late 2015 and March 2016, roughly five patients in China with histopathologically diagnosed primary liver carcinoma had surgical resection. The five patients, three men and two women aged 30 to 69 years, had hepatocellular carcinoma (four) or combined HCC and intrahepatic cholangiocarcinoma (one). The tumors of the five patients were staged as T1-T3 N0M0, with maximum diameters ranging from roughly 4.2 to 10 cm. Roughly 3.5 to 7.5 million productive TCRbeta reads were obtained per sample, and no significant difference in read depth was found between tissue types. Across five regions of each liver tumor, along with adjacent normal tissue and blood, the study brought together TCRbeta repertoire sequencing, expression microarrays and whole-exome sequencing. A total of about 35 specimens from 5 patients went through TCRbeta repertoire sequencing, namely 25 tumor regions, 5 adjacent noncancerous liver tissues and 5 peripheral blood samples. High reproducibility was observed for the technical replicate repertoires, with mean shared-clone rates roughly 0.87 and correlation coefficients above 0.95.

Overall study results and their limits: The study included only four to six patients, and the authors note findings should be validated in a larger study. Because sequencing covered only the TCR beta chain and unpaired alpha chains were not captured, true repertoire diversity is likely underestimated. Consistent with antigen-driven expansion, pairs of tumor regions showed higher repertoire overlap (mean about 36%) than either tumor-adjacent pairs (around 17%) or tumor-blood pairs (around 15%). Comparison of CD4+ and CD8+ T cell repertoires was precluded by the use of bulk unsorted samples. The top 250 clones accounted for a significantly greater share of the repertoire in tumors than in blood (p = 0.039).

Blood RNA was extracted from unsorted whole blood with TRIzol reagent; germline DNA came from the DNeasy Blood & Tissue kit. Patients had chronic HBV infection and were treatment-naive at sampling. About 4 milliliters of peripheral blood were collected into K2EDTA tubes before surgery. CDR1 SGHAT and CDR2 FQNNGV were looked up in the germline V gene. From its first to its last residue, the CDR3 has 13 amino acids. The retained sequence is limited to the CDR3, 39 bases, with the frame set at the first base. Ends trimmed: V by 1 base, J by 9 bases; bases unmatched to a gene: 6. Comments on this clonotype: The antigen this receptor binds is unknown. The conserved phenylalanine or tryptophan is not found at the CDR3 terminus, so this likely reflects a read error.

TCRbeta-specific cDNA was reverse-transcribed from about 500 ng total RNA using a constant-region primer and ProtoScript II reverse transcriptase. Three nested multiplex PCR rounds, following a slightly modified ARM-PCR procedure, were used to build the TCRbeta libraries. Multiplex TRBV1-TRBV30 forward primers and a Cbeta reverse primer were used in the first two PCR rounds, each of which was run for around 9 cycles. Sample barcodes and Illumina adapters were added in a final 25-cycle PCR using Deep VentR polymerase. Before sequencing, amplicons between 200 and 500 bp were purified from gel using a QIAquick gel extraction kit. The TCRbeta amplicons were sequenced with 250-bp paired-end reads on an Illumina HiSeq 2500. In the paper's pipeline: To recover full CDR3 sequences, reads were quality-trimmed using Trimmomatic v0.33 and paired reads were then merged using FLASH v1.2.11. MiGEC v1.2.1b assigned V, D and J germline segments to the rearranged TCRbeta sequences. Clonotype statistics and Shannon-Wiener diversity indices were calculated with VDJtools v1.0.0. To reduce sampling bias, subsequent analyses other than the diversity analysis used only the 250 most abundant clonotypes in each sample. The public sequencing data were trimmed at Q25 with fastp and processed into clonotypes with MiXCR by TCRdb, which kept only in-frame beta chains. Identical CDR3 proteins give one entry, which carries the most common genes and DNA. TCRdb's processing, not the study's, gives the V and J calls here. Counted in this sample were roughly 330,000 distinct CDR3 sequences; 65% of them appeared once. The ten largest clones capture roughly 6% of the sample.

Sequencing input: peripheral blood. The receptor comes from a man between 40 and 49 years old with primary liver carcinoma and hepatitis B virus infection. The rearrangement joined TRBV11-2 to TRBJ2-7; TRBD2 lines up with 7 middle nucleotides. The CDR3 reads CASSLVGRGGQYL. The DNA reads TGTGCCAGCAGCTTAGTTGGGAGGGGCGGGCAGTACTTA.